There are many counts of the clone carrying this TCR beta chain. What it binds is not known. These data come from a study of CD8 T cells in ankylosing spondylitis. The study's findings and limits: Both synovial fluid and blood in reactive arthritis had previously been reported to carry some motif variants. Made up of fewer than 10 highly homologous variants, a TCR beta motif appeared characteristic of ankylosing spondylitis blood.

CDR3 length: 18 amino acids. V was pared by 0 bases and J by 4 bases, with 13 bases of the junction left unmatched. Germline V gene data show CDR1 as LGHNA and CDR2 as YNFKEQ. MiXCR, run by TCRdb on the 5' RACE reads, gives a single entry per CDR3 protein. Of around 490,000 distinct CDR3 sequences in the sample, about 5.7% are singletons; the top ten hold approximately 3.5%. Sequences were obtained from blood, either unsorted or a sorted T cell fraction (not recorded which). The rearrangement uses TRBV4-2 and TRBJ1-2; TRBD1 aligns across 8 bases. The clonotype was recovered from a male donor with ankylosing spondylitis. The CDR3 nucleotides are TGTGCCAGCAGCCAAGAAGTGAGCCAGGGGGCATTAATCTATGGCTACACCTTC. This translates into CASSQEVSQGALIYGYTF.